The 28 T cell receptor beta chains below all came from one sample that was sequenced in a study of blood T cell repertoires in COVID-19. Using immunoSEQ multiplex PCR, the repertoire was profiled, and TCRdb retains in-frame clones only, with some absent. The repertoire holds about 80,000 clones, with around 81% as singletons. The sample taken for sequencing was peripheral blood. These receptors were taken from a human donor in a cohort sampled during active COVID-19.

The chain couples TRBV4-2 to TRBJ1-2; possible D gene TRBD1, 5 bases. V lost 4 bases and J 1 base, leaving 22 bases between the germline ends. Germline-derived CDR1 and CDR2 are LGHNA and YNFKEQ. The length of the CDR3 is 18 residues. CDR3 coding DNA: TGTGCCAGCAGCCCCCCTATGACAGAAGGCAGGAATAACTATGGCTACACCTTC. This translates into CASSPPMTEGRNNYGYTF.

This clone appeared once. The chain recombines TRBV24-1 with TRBJ1-5; D uncertain. Per the germline V gene, CDR1 is KGHDR and CDR2 is SFDVKD. The V and J ends lost 2 bases and 1 base respectively, with 5 bases between them. This CDR3 is built from 14 residues. CDR3 sequence reads: CATSDSGSNQPQHF. The DNA for the CDR3 is TGTGCCACCAGTGATTCAGGCAGCAATCAGCCCCAGCATTTT.

This clone was detected once. The chain recombines TRBV19 with TRBJ2-5; the D gene is possibly TRBD1 (6 bases). The V gene's germline CDR1 is LNHDA and CDR2 SQIVND (reference sequence). Trimming pared 2 bases from V and 4 bases from J, leaving 17 bases between. The CDR3 length is 16 residues. CDR3 loop: CASSISRGLSRETQYF. Written as DNA, the CDR3 is TGTGCCAGTAGTATAAGCAGGGGTTTAAGTAGAGAGACCCAGTACTTC.

The chain has TRBV19 and TRBJ2-7; possible D gene TRBD1, 6 bases. This CDR3 comprises 12 residues. The V end was cut by 6 bases, the J end by 5 bases, with 11 bases between. The germline gives CDR1 LNHDA, CDR2 SQIVND (reference sequence). DNA of the CDR3: TGTGCCAGTAGGGAACAGGGCCACGAGCAGTACTTC. Its protein is CASREQGHEQYF.

V gene TRBV6-1 combines with J gene TRBJ1-2; a weak D match, TRBD1 (5 bases). The CDR3 length is 14 residues. The germline V and J ends were trimmed by 3 bases and 2 bases, with 10 bases remaining between them. Germline loops: CDR1 MNHNS, CDR2 SASEGT. The CDR3 DNA is TGTGCCAGCAGTGACAGGGCCTGGAACTATGGCTACACCTTC. Translation gives CASSDRAWNYGYTF.

The chain links TRBV2 to TRBJ1-2; 9 bases match TRBD1. Germline loops: CDR1 SNHLY, CDR2 FYNNEI. J lost 5 bases, V lost 5 bases, and 3 bases had no gene match. This CDR3 is built from 13 residues. The CDR3 region has the DNA TGTGCCAGCAGTCGACAGGGGGGATATGGCTACACCTTC. Its translation: CASSRQGGYGYTF.

The chain's CDR3 is CAWSSGTGHYGYTF. CDR3 coding DNA: TGTGCCTGGAGTTCCGGGACAGGGCACTATGGCTACACCTTC. The chain combines TRBV30 with TRBJ1-2, with 9 positions matching TRBD1. J was trimmed by 3 bases and V by 2 bases; bases with no gene match: 4. Germline V CDR1 and CDR2: GTSNPN, SVGIG (reference sequence). The CDR3 sequence is 14 residues long.

The gene calls are TRBV9 and TRBJ2-1; 11 nucleotides line up with TRBD2. The trim removed 4 bases at V and 4 bases at J, leaving 4 bases unmatched. CDR3 length: 15 residues. CDR1 is SGDLS and CDR2 is YYNGEE in the germline V gene. CDR3 loop: CASSPGTSGYNEQFF. For the CDR3, the DNA is TGTGCCAGCAGCCCAGGGACTAGCGGATACAATGAGCAGTTCTTC.

The CDR3 bases are TGTGCCAGCAGTGAAAAGACAGGGAGTTATGGCTACACCTTC. Translating gives CASSEKTGSYGYTF. The rearrangement joins TRBV6-1 to TRBJ1-2, with TRBD1 identical over 7 bases. Germline loops: CDR1 MNHNS, CDR2 SASEGT. This CDR3 region has 14 residues. Trimming at V came to 2 bases and at J to 5 bases, leaving 5 bases not matched to a gene.

This chain uses TRBV5-1 with TRBJ1-5; D perhaps matches TRBD1 (6 bases). CDR1 is SGHRS, CDR2 YFSETQ, per germline. Trimming removed 0 bases at V and 2 bases at J, with 9 bases between. This CDR3 comprises 15 residues. The CDR3 here is CASSLETGRNQPQHF. DNA of the CDR3: TGCGCCAGCAGCTTGGAGACAGGTCGCAATCAGCCCCAGCATTTT.

The chain combines TRBV6-4 with TRBJ1-2; 8 bases map to TRBD1. With 5 bases clipped from V and 5 bases from J, the junction kept 7 bases outside the gene matches. The CDR3 has 14 residues. Germline V gene sequence: CDR1 MRHNA, CDR2 SNTAGT. CDR3 amino acids: CASSPGGEGYGYTF. The DNA of the CDR3 is TGTGCCAGCAGTCCAGGGGGCGAGGGATATGGCTACACCTTC.

The J gene is TRBJ2-1, the V gene TRBV6-1; 10 nucleotides align to TRBD2. The germline V gene encodes CDR1 MNHNS and CDR2 SASEGT. The CDR3 is 17 residues long. With V trimmed by 2 bases and J by 4 bases, 8 bases remained unmatched. The CDR3 region is CASSERQAGGPYNEQFF. The CDR3 region has the DNA TGTGCCAGCAGTGAACGTCAAGCGGGGGGGCCATACAATGAGCAGTTCTTC.

In this sample, this clone turned up many times. The chain uses TRBV19 and TRBJ1-1; unclear D gene. The CDR3 contains 12 residues. Germline-derived CDR1 and CDR2 are LNHDA and SQIVND (reference sequence). V was pared by 5 bases and J by 9 bases, with 13 bases between. CDR3 sequence (DNA): TGTGCCAGTAGTGGTATGGGGAGTCAAGCTTTCTTT. Protein product: CASSGMGSQAFF.

V gene TRBV7-2 combines with J gene TRBJ1-2, with D perhaps matching TRBD1 (5 bases). Germline V gives CDR1 SGHTA, CDR2 FQGNSA. The CDR3 extends over 16 amino acids. The germline V and J ends were trimmed by 5 bases and 2 bases, with 18 bases remaining between them. CDR3 DNA sequence: TGTGCCAGCAGCCCCCGTGGCTCACAGGCCAACTATGGCTACACCTTC. Translation: CASSPRGSQANYGYTF.

The chain is built from TRBV12-5 and TRBJ1-5; unclear D gene. The CDR3 spans 11 residues. Deletions cut 9 bases from V and 11 bases from J, with 14 bases between. Per the germline V gene, CDR1 is LGHNT and CDR2 is FRNRAP. CDR3 protein: CASPAFRAQHF. CDR3 DNA sequence: TGTGCTAGCCCCGCGTTCCGGGCCCAGCATTTT.

A single count supports this clone. The chain has TRBV29-1 and TRBJ2-4, with TRBD1 as a possible D gene (5 bases). The CDR3 spans 15 residues. Trimming took 2 bases from V and 0 from J, leaving 11 bases between them. CDR1 and CDR2 from the germline V gene are SQVTM and ANQGSEA. The CDR3 nucleotides read TGCAGCGTTGAATCTTTGGGGCTAGCCAAAAACATTCAGTACTTC. Translation: CSVESLGLAKNIQYF.

The chain recombines TRBV4-1 with TRBJ2-1; 7 bases map to TRBD2. From germline, CDR1 is MGHRA and CDR2 YSYEKL. The CDR3 extends over 18 amino acids. After removal of 1 base from V and 0 bases from J, the junction contained 9 bases not matched to a gene. The CDR3: CASSQVPSGPFSYNEQFF. In DNA form, the CDR3 reads TGCGCCAGCAGCCAAGTTCCTAGCGGACCCTTCTCCTACAATGAGCAGTTCTTC.

The chain combines TRBV30 with TRBJ1-2; D ambiguous. The germline CDR1 and CDR2 sequences are GTSNPN and SVGIG (reference sequence). Trimming removed 3 bases from V and 1 base from J, with 9 bases in between. The CDR3 totals 13 residues. CDR3 amino acids: CAWSHTSNYGYTF. In nucleotides, the CDR3 is TGTGCCTGGAGCCACACAAGTAACTATGGCTACACCTTC. The whole variable domain, remainder taken from reference TRBV30 and TRBJ1-2, is SQTIHQWPATLVQPVGSPLSLECTVEGTSNPNLYWYRQAAGRGLQLLFYSVGIGQISSEVPQNLSASRPQDRQFILSSKKLLLSDSGFYLCAWSHTSNYGYTFGSGTRLTVV.

The chain uses TRBV5-1 and TRBJ2-3, with TRBD1 matching over 7 bases. Germline CDR1 reads SGHRS; CDR2 reads YFSETQ. V was pared by 0 bases and J by 6 bases, with 7 bases of the junction left unmatched. The CDR3 loop spans 15 amino acids. As DNA, the CDR3 is TGCGCCAGCAGCTTGGGGGACAGTTGGAGTGATACGCAGTATTTT. Translating gives CASSLGDSWSDTQYF.

The V gene is TRBV18, the J gene TRBJ2-3, with 8 positions matching TRBD2. The CDR3 has 16 amino acids. V trimming: 0 bases; J trimming: 0 bases; junction bases outside the gene matches: 2. Germline lookup yields CDR1 KGHSH and CDR2 LQKENI. The CDR3 sequence: CASSPPASGSTDTQYF. The DNA of the CDR3 is TGTGCCAGCTCACCACCGGCTAGCGGGAGCACAGATACGCAGTATTTT.

The table lists this clone with a few counts. Other nucleotide sequences from this sample produce the same CDR3. The V call is TRBV9, the J call TRBJ2-5; TRBD1 matches at 7 bases. The germline V gene has CDR1 SGDLS and CDR2 YYNGEE. Trimming removed 3 bases from V and 2 bases from J; junction bases left unmatched: 1. The length of the CDR3 is 13 residues. CDR3 nucleotides: TGTGCCAGCAGCGCGGGACAGCAAGAGACCCAGTACTTC. The encoded protein is CASSAGQQETQYF. Variable domain in full (rest from reference TRBV9 and TRBJ2-5): DSGVTQTPKHLITATGQRVTLRCSPRSGDLSVYWYQQSLDQGLQFLIQYYNGEERAKGNILERFSAQQFPDLHSELNLSSLELGDSALYFCASSAGQQETQYFGPGTRLLVL.

CDR3 nucleotide sequence: TGTGCCAGCAGCTTAGCCCACCCAGGGTACAATGAGCAGTTCTTC. This sequence encodes CASSLAHPGYNEQFF. The chain combines TRBV7-6 with TRBJ2-1, with a possible D match to TRBD1 (5 bases). Germline V gene lookup returns CDR1 SGHVS and CDR2 FNYEAQ. The CDR3 length is 15 residues. Trimming left V 0 bases short and J 4 bases short, with 10 bases between.

The chain uses TRBV19 and TRBJ1-1, with D possibly matching TRBD1 (5 bases). Trimming removed 9 bases at V and 3 bases at J, with 20 bases between. Germline V gene data show CDR1 as LNHDA and CDR2 as SQIVND (reference sequence). The CDR3 contains 15 residues. CDR3: CASRHLTEAYTEAFF. The CDR3 DNA follows: TGTGCCAGCCGCCACCTGACAGAGGCTTACACTGAAGCTTTCTTT.

The V gene is TRBV5-1, the J gene TRBJ2-1, with D possibly matching TRBD2 (6 bases). V lost 9 bases and J 6 bases, leaving 16 bases between the germline ends. The CDR3 is 13 residues long. Germline CDR1 SGHRS, CDR2 YFSETQ. Here the CDR3 reads CAISDYGGNEQFF. In DNA, the CDR3 is TGCGCCATCTCGGACTACGGCGGCAATGAGCAGTTCTTC.

This clone occurred once. The rearrangement links TRBV6-1 to TRBJ2-7; tentative D call: TRBD1 (6 bases). Germline values: CDR1 MNHNS, CDR2 SASEGT. The V end was cut by 0 bases, the J end by 3 bases, with 9 bases between. This CDR3 comprises 14 residues. The CDR3 here is CASSEATGDYEQYF. In DNA, the CDR3 is TGTGCCAGCAGTGAAGCGACAGGAGACTACGAGCAGTACTTC.

The genes are TRBV2 and TRBJ2-7; TRBD1 aligns across 7 bases. Germline-derived CDR1 and CDR2 are SNHLY and FYNNEI. J lost 0 bases, V lost 6 bases, and 11 bases had no gene match. The CDR3 has 16 amino acids. The CDR3 loop is CASSTLTGVFSYEQYF. The DNA for the CDR3 is TGTGCCAGCAGCACCCTTACAGGGGTCTTCTCCTACGAGCAGTACTTC.

The gene calls are TRBV5-1 and TRBJ1-2, with D perhaps matching TRBD1 (6 bases). Germline CDR1 is SGHRS and CDR2 is YFSETQ. There are 15 residues in the CDR3. Trimming left V 0 bases short and J 8 bases short, with 17 bases between. Here the CDR3 reads CASSLANPAGVGYTF. CDR3 bases: TGCGCCAGCAGCTTGGCCAACCCGGCAGGGGTCGGCTACACCTTC.

This clone was detected many times. The gene calls are TRBV30 and TRBJ1-5; no reliable D call. This CDR3 contains 13 residues. V gave up 1 base and J gave up 3 bases, with 7 bases separating them. The germline CDR1 and CDR2 sequences are GTSNPN and SVGIG (reference sequence). The CDR3 loop reads CAWSADTNQPQHF. Written as DNA, the CDR3 is TGTGCCTGGAGTGCCGACACCAATCAGCCCCAGCATTTT.